The table lists the clone carrying this T cell receptor beta chain with a count of one. The data belong to a study of blood T cell repertoires in COVID-19. Original handling: Nucleated cell number was recorded as an estimate derived from reference gene primer amplification. Using immunoSEQ multiplex PCR, the repertoire was profiled, and TCRdb retains in-frame clones only, with some absent. V, J and clone size are those of that table, while D and trimming were read from the DNA. The profile covers roughly 50,000 clones, with over 80% appearing a single time and about 7.3% taken by the ten largest. Per the germline V gene, CDR1 is SGHRS and CDR2 is YFSETQ. The CDR3 extends over 15 amino acids. Losses at the gene ends were 2 bases for V and 7 bases for J; bases not matched to a gene: 4.

Specimen: peripheral blood. This TCR came from a man aged 50 to 60 with acute or convalescent COVID-19. This chain links TRBV5-1 with TRBJ1-6, with 9 bases matching TRBD1. This CDR3 reads CASSFGDRGNSPLHF. Written as DNA, the CDR3 is TGCGCCAGCAGCTTTGGTGACAGGGGGAATTCACCCCTCCACTTT.